These 14 T cell receptor beta chains were sequenced from one sample in a study of blood T cell repertoires in COVID-19. TCRdb's table, derived via immunoSEQ multiplex PCR, lists solely in-frame clones and lacks some. The sample lists a few hundred thousand clones; roughly 86% were seen once. The specimen sequenced was peripheral blood. The receptors were gathered from a man aged 40-55 years who had recovered from COVID-19.

The chain carries TRBV2 and TRBJ2-7; 9 bases fit TRBD1. The CDR3 length is 17 residues. Looked up from germline, CDR1 is SNHLY and CDR2 is FYNNEI. J was trimmed by 2 bases and V by 2 bases; bases with no gene match: 10. The CDR3 sequence is CASSESGWGQGTYEQYF. CDR3 bases: TGTGCCAGCAGTGAATCAGGGTGGGGACAGGGAACCTACGAGCAGTACTTC.

The chain is built from TRBV12-3 or TRBV12-4 and TRBJ2-7; perhaps TRBD2 as D (5 bases). The CDR3 covers 13 residues. The V end lost 5 bases, the J end lost 3 bases, and 11 bases lay between the germline ends. As DNA, the CDR3 is TGTGCCAGCAGTCCCGGGGATGACTACGAGCAGTACTTC. It encodes CASSPGDDYEQYF.

The chain recombines TRBV28 with TRBJ1-1; D is uncertain. Germline CDR1 reads MDHEN; CDR2 reads SYDVKM. V was pared by 6 bases and J by 1 base, with 12 bases between. This CDR3 is 14 amino acids long. CDR3 coding DNA: TGTGCCAGCAGCCTCCGGGTTAGGAACACTGAAGCTTTCTTT. It codes for CASSLRVRNTEAFF. The whole variable domain, remainder taken from reference TRBV28 and TRBJ1-1, is DVKVTQSSRYLVKRTGEKVFLECVQDMDHENMFWYRQDPGLGLRLIYFSYDVKMKEKGDIPEGYSVSREKKERFSLILESASTNQTSMYLCASSLRVRNTEAFFGQGTRLTVV.

The CDR3 loop reads CASSQGGLAGGARETQYF. The CDR3 coding sequence is TGCGCCAGCAGCCAAGGGGGACTAGCGGGAGGGGCGCGGGAGACCCAGTACTTC. The gene calls are TRBV4-3 and TRBJ2-5; 16 positions match TRBD2. This CDR3 is 18 amino acids long. V shed 1 base and J 5 bases; nucleotides not matched to a gene: 7. The germline gives CDR1 LGHNA, CDR2 YSLEER.

In its sample, this clone was seen once. The J gene is TRBJ2-2, the V gene TRBV19, with TRBD2 as a possible D gene (6 bases). Between the trimmed V and J ends, which lost 1 base and 6 bases, there was a span of 9 bases. The CDR3 loop spans 14 amino acids. CDR1 is LNHDA and CDR2 is SQIVND in the germline V gene (reference sequence). This chain's CDR3 is CASSIGGGPGELFF. In DNA form, the CDR3 reads TGTGCCAGTAGTATAGGTGGAGGGCCCGGGGAGCTGTTTTTT.

This clone was observed once. The rearrangement uses TRBV2 and TRBJ2-4; the match to TRBD2 covers 11 bases. Trimming took 6 bases from V and 8 from J; bases not matched to a gene: 12. From germline, CDR1 is SNHLY and CDR2 FYNNEI. The CDR3 covers 16 residues. CDR3 in amino acids: CASRPGLAGNGDIQYF. The DNA of the CDR3 is TGTGCCAGCAGACCCGGACTAGCGGGCAATGGGGACATTCAGTACTTC.

J is TRBJ1-6 and V is TRBV18; no clear D gene. The CDR3 is 15 amino acids. The germline V gene has CDR1 KGHSH and CDR2 LQKENI. V was pared by 1 base and J by 5 bases, with 9 bases between. CDR3 bases: TGTGCCAGCTCACCACAGCACGGAGATAATTCACCCCTCCACTTT. This codes for CASSPQHGDNSPLHF.

V gene TRBV5-4 combines with J gene TRBJ2-3, with D tentatively TRBD2 (6 bases). Trimming removed 5 bases from V and 2 bases from J, with 9 bases in between. This CDR3 has 13 amino acids. Per the germline V gene, CDR1 is SGHNT and CDR2 is YYREEE (reference sequence). CDR3 nucleotides: TGTGCCAGCAGGGAGGGATCCACAGATACGCAGTATTTT. This codes for CASREGSTDTQYF.

V gene TRBV4-3 combines with J gene TRBJ2-1; 10 positions match TRBD1. The CDR3 loop spans 16 amino acids. V lost 6 bases and J lost 8; bases outside the gene matches: 13. The germline gives CDR1 LGHNA, CDR2 YSLEER. The CDR3 loop is CASRSMPGQGLDEQFF. The CDR3, as DNA: TGCGCCAGCAGATCCATGCCGGGACAGGGGTTGGATGAGCAGTTCTTC.

The V gene is TRBV5-4, the J gene TRBJ2-1; 7 nucleotides agree with TRBD1. Germline values: CDR1 SGHNT, CDR2 YYREEE (reference sequence). The CDR3 is 15 amino acids. Trimming cost V 0 bases and J 5 bases; bases outside gene matches: 5. The CDR3 spells CASSLARDRHNEQFF. DNA of the CDR3: TGTGCCAGCAGCTTGGCCCGGGACAGACACAATGAGCAGTTCTTC.

V and J are TRBV4-3 and TRBJ2-3, with a possible D match to TRBD2 (5 bases). V lost 2 bases, J lost 0 bases, and 15 bases lay in between. This CDR3 spans 17 amino acids. Germline V CDR1 and CDR2: LGHNA, YSLEER. The CDR3 nucleotides are TGCGCCAGCAGCCAAAACCCCCGGACTTCTAGCACAGATACGCAGTATTTT. Protein sequence: CASSQNPRTSSTDTQYF.

The chain recombines TRBV11-3 with TRBJ2-7; D is possibly TRBD1 (5 bases). Trimming left V 3 bases short and J 6 bases short, with 12 bases between. CDR1 and CDR2 from the germline V gene are SGHNT and YENEEA. The CDR3 consists of 13 residues. CDR3 nucleotides: TGTGCCAGCAGCTTGGGGCCCCTCAGCGAGCAGTACTTC. Translation: CASSLGPLSEQYF.

This clone occurred once. The rearrangement links TRBV30 to TRBJ2-3; 8 nucleotides match TRBD1. Per germline, CDR1 GTSNPN and CDR2 SVGIG (reference sequence). The CDR3 runs 13 residues. J was trimmed by 5 bases and V by 4 bases; bases with no gene match: 5. The CDR3 DNA is TGTGCCTGGATCGACAGGGGACGAGATACGCAGTATTTT. Amino acid sequence: CAWIDRGRDTQYF.

The chain couples TRBV5-6 to TRBJ2-1; D is ambiguous. The V and J ends lost 2 bases and 0 bases respectively, with 6 bases between them. The length of the CDR3 is 14 residues. CDR1 and CDR2 (germline): SGHDT, YYEEEE. The CDR3 reads CASSFISSYNEQFF. CDR3 nucleotides: TGTGCCAGCAGCTTTATTAGCTCCTACAATGAGCAGTTCTTC. The full variable domain, its missing parts supplied by reference TRBV5-6 and TRBJ2-1, is DAGVTQSPTHLIKTRGQQVTLRCSPKSGHDTVSWYQQALGQGPQFIFQYYEEEERQRGNFPDRFSGHQFPNYSSELNVNALLLGDSALYLCASSFISSYNEQFFGPGTRLTVL.